This entry describes one TCR beta chain. Distinct nucleotide sequences in the sample also encode this CDR3. Some clones are missing from TCRdb's copy, which holds only in-frame ones; the method was immunoSEQ multiplex PCR. The data show 100,000 to 150,000 clones, with roughly four fifths seen just once and 1.9% held by the top ten. The sample originates from a study of radiation and T cells in renal cell carcinoma. CDR1 is SNHLY and CDR2 is FYNNEI in the germline V gene. This CDR3 has 15 amino acids. The junction had 6 bases not matched to a gene; V was cut back by 6 bases and J by 7 bases. The time point is: blood 2 weeks post-SBRT. Treatment defined: 15 Gy SBRT to primary tumor, nephrectomy 4 weeks later. This renal cell carcinoma was of the clear cell type.

This receptor was taken from a woman aged 60-75 years with renal cell carcinoma. The rearrangement uses TRBV2 and TRBJ1-6; 10 bases fit TRBD1. The starting material was blood, obtained from a patient whose treatment included radiotherapy and nephrectomy. CDR3 sequence reads: CASRPGTGVNSPLHF. As DNA, the CDR3 is TGTGCCAGCAGGCCCGGGACAGGGGTGAATTCACCCCTCCACTTT.